The present T cell receptor beta chain was sequenced within a study of shared clonotypes between healthy human individuals. Assay: immunoSEQ multiplex PCR; the TCRdb copy retains only in-frame clones and omits some. This table holds about 980,000 clones, 60% to 85% found once. Sequencing was done on a sample of memory CD4+ T cells sorted from blood. The subset: CD45RA-negative fraction. The receptor comes from a man aged 18 to 30 in good health.

This chain's CDR3 is CASSLPGQGSHEQYF. The CDR3 DNA is TGTGCCAGCAGTTTACCGGGACAGGGATCCCACGAGCAGTACTTC. The chain joins TRBV28 to TRBJ2-7; 9 bases align to TRBD1. Germline V CDR1 and CDR2: MDHEN, SYDVKM. Germline trimming cut 2 bases from V and 5 bases from J; bases unmatched to any gene: 7. There are 15 residues in the CDR3.